Given below is one TCR beta chain in context. Between the trimmed V and J ends, which lost 3 bases and 2 bases, there was a span of 10 bases. The germline V gene has CDR1 LGHDT and CDR2 YNNKEL (reference sequence). There are 14 residues in the CDR3. The data were produced by immunoSEQ multiplex PCR, yet TCRdb's version contains in-frame clones alone and is incomplete. The top ten clones hold roughly 6% of a sample with some 210,000 clones, roughly 90% of them seen once. This specimen comes from a study of blood T cell repertoires in COVID-19. What was sequenced was peripheral blood. The chain has TRBV3-1 (or the pseudogene TRBV3-2) and TRBJ1-2; D call uncertain. The clonotype was recovered from a man in his 60s who had recovered from COVID-19. The CDR3 coding sequence is TGTGCCAGCAGCCAGGACTTATCCAACTATGGCTACACCTTC. It codes for CASSQDLSNYGYTF.